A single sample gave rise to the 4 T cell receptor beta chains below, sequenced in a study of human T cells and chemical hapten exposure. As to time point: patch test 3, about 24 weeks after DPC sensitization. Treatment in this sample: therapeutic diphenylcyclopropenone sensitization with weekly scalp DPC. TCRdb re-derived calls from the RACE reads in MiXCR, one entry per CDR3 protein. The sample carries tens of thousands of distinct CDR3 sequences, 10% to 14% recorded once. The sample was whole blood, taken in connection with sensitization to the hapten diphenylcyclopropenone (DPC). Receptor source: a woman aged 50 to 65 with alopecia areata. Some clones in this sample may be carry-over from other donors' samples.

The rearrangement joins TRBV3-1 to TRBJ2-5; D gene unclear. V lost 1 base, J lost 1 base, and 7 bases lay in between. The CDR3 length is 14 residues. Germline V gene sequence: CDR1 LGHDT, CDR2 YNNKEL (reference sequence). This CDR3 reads CASSQGPLQETQYF. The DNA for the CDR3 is TGTGCCAGCAGCCAAGGGCCCCTCCAAGAGACCCAGTACTTC.

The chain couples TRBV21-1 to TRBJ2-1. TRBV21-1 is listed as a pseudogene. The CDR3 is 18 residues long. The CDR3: CASSKAGAGRVSYNEQFF. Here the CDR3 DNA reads TGTGCCAGCAGCAAAGCGGGTGCCGGCAGAGTCTCCTACAATGAGCAGTTCTTC.

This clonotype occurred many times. CDR3 DNA: TGTGCCAGCACAATCTTAGGGTTTCGGGGCTCCTACAATGAGCAGTTCTTC. Translated: CASTILGFRGSYNEQFF. The chain uses TRBV6-2 or TRBV6-3 and TRBJ2-1; D is possibly TRBD2 (5 bases). CDR3 length equals 17 residues. V lost 7 bases, J lost 0 bases, and 19 bases lay in between. The germline V gene encodes CDR1 MNHEY and CDR2 SVGEGT.

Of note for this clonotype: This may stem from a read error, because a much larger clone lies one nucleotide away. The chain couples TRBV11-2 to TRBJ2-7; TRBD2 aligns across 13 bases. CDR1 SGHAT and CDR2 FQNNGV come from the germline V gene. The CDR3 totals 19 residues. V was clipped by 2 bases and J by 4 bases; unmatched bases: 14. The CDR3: CASSLNVLMPGLAGYEQYF. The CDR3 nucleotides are TGTGCCAGCAGCTTAAATGTTTTGATGCCGGGACTAGCGGGATACGAGCAGTACTTC.